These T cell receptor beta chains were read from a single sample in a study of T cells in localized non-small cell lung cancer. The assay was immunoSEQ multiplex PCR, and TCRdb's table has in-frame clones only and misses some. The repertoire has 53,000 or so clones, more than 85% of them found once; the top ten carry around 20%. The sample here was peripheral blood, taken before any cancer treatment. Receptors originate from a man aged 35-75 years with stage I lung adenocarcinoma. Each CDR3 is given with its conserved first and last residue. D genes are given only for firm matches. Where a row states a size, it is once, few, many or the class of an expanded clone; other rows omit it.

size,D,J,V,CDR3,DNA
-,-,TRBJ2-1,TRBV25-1,CASSAIGTSLPYALMFF,TGTGCCAGCAGTGCGATCGGGACATCTCTTCCATACGCTTTAATGTTCTTC
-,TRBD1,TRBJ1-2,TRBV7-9,CASSFGQGYGYTF,TGTGCCAGCAGCTTTGGACAGGGGTATGGCTACACCTTC
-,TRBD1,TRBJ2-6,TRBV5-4,CASSLAAGAGGLYGANVLTF,TGTGCCAGCAGCTTGGCCGCCGGTGCAGGGGGCCTCTATGGGGCCAACGTCCTGACTTTC
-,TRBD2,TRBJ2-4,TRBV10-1,CASSGTRLADLAKNIQYF,TGCGCCAGCAGTGGTACGAGACTAGCGGATTTAGCCAAAAACATTCAGTACTTC
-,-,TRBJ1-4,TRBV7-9,CASSLGRGLEKLFF,TGTGCCAGCAGCTTAGGACGGGGGTTGGAAAAACTGTTTTTT
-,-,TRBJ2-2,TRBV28,CASSIRQAGTGELFF,TGTGCCAGCAGTATACGACAGGCGGGCACCGGGGAGCTGTTTTTT
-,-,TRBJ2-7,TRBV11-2,CASSRTGIPYEQYF,TGTGCCAGCAGCAGAACCGGGATACCCTACGAGCAGTACTTC
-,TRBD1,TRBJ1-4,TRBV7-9,CASSFLGGVNEKLFF,TGTGCCAGCAGCTTTTTAGGGGGCGTTAACGAAAAACTGTTTTTT
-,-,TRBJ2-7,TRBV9,CASSVAAGMIYEQYF,TGTGCCAGCAGCGTAGCAGCGGGTATGATCTACGAGCAGTACTTC
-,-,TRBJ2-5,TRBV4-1,CASSQGRTYQETQYF,TGCGCCAGCAGCCAAGGAAGGACATACCAAGAGACCCAGTACTTC
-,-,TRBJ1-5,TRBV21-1,CASPLGGSNQPQHF,TGTGCCAGCCCCCTTGGGGGGAGCAATCAGCCCCAGCATTTT
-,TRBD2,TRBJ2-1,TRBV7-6,CASSLSRSGASYNEQFF,TGTGCCAGCAGCTTATCGCGTAGCGGGGCCTCCTACAATGAGCAGTTCTTC
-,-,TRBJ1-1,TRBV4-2,CASEGPGRMNTEAFF,TGTGCCAGCGAGGGGCCGGGACGTATGAACACTGAAGCTTTCTTT
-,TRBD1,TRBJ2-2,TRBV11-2,CASSLEGTGGPGELFF,TGTGCCAGCAGCTTAGAGGGGACAGGGGGACCCGGGGAGCTGTTTTTT
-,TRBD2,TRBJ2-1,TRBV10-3,CAISEWLAALNEQFF,TGTGCCATCAGTGAGTGGCTAGCGGCTTTGAATGAGCAGTTCTTC
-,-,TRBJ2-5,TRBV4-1,CASSQDRQGRELETQYF,TGCGCCAGCAGCCAAGATCGGCAGGGGAGGGAGTTGGAGACCCAGTACTTC
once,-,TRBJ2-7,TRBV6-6,CASSYSGVEGQYF,TGTGCCAGCAGTTACAGTGGAGTGGAGGGGCAGTACTTC
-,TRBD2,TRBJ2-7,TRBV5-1,CASSLETSGRGWREQYF,TGCGCCAGCAGCTTAGAAACTAGCGGGAGAGGATGGAGGGAGCAGTACTTC
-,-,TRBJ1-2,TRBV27,CASSLSGGARGYTF,TGTGCCAGCAGTTTATCAGGAGGGGCCCGTGGCTACACCTTC
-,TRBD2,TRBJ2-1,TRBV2,CASRPTSGSFNEQFF,TGTGCCAGCAGGCCGACTAGCGGCTCCTTCAATGAGCAGTTCTTC
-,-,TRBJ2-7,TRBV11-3,CASSLTPQGITHEQYF,TGTGCCAGCAGCTTAACCCCTCAGGGTATAACCCACGAGCAGTACTTC
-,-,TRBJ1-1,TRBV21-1,CASSSRDREGMNTEAFF,TGTGCCAGCAGCTCCCGGGACAGGGAGGGGATGAACACTGAAGCTTTCTTT
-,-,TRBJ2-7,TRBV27,CASSPDRARGAYEQYF,TGTGCCAGCAGCCCCGATCGGGCGCGGGGCGCCTACGAGCAGTACTTC
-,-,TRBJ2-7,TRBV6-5,CASSYSPTLYEQYF,TGTGCCAGCAGTTACTCCCCTACCCTCTACGAGCAGTACTTC